The rows below give T cell receptor beta chains drawn from one sample of a study of CD8+ T cells in alopecia areata. TCRdb keeps only in-frame clones here, not all; method: immunoSEQ multiplex PCR. The profile shows approximately 200,000 clones, roughly 64% of them singletons. Sequencing used CD4+ T cells sorted from blood, obtained at week 24, from a patient treated with tofacitinib. The receptors here all came from a human donor with alopecia areata. Each CDR3 is given with its conserved first and last residue. D genes are given only for firm matches. Only part of the rows carry a size: once, few, many, or a class if the clone is expanded.

DNA: TGTGCCAGCAGTTACAAATTCGTACTGCGGGGGGAAAAACTGTTTTTT
CDR3: CASSYKFVLRGEKLFF
size: NA
D: NA
V: TRBV6-5
J: TRBJ1-4

DNA: TGCGCCAGCAGCCCCGGGAGGGGGCAGTGGGATGGCTACACCTTC
CDR3: CASSPGRGQWDGYTF
size: NA
D: TRBD1
V: TRBV5-1
J: TRBJ1-2

DNA: TGTGCCAGCACCCTTACCGGGACAGGGGTCTACGAGCAGTACTTC
CDR3: CASTLTGTGVYEQYF
size: few
D: TRBD1
V: TRBV28
J: TRBJ2-7

DNA: TGTGCCAGCAGTTTCCGGGGAGGTGAGCAGTTCTTC
CDR3: CASSFRGGEQFF
size: once
D: NA
V: TRBV6-5
J: TRBJ2-1

DNA: TGTGCCACCAGCAGAGATCGAGGCAAGTGGTACGAGCAGTACTTC
CDR3: CATSRDRGKWYEQYF
size: NA
D: NA
V: TRBV15
J: TRBJ2-7

DNA: TGTGCCAGCAGCAGAAGAGCGGGAGTTAGGGCAGATACGCAGTATTTT
CDR3: CASSRRAGVRADTQYF
size: NA
D: TRBD2
V: TRBV7-2
J: TRBJ2-3

DNA: TGTGCCAGCAGCTTAGTTAATTCACCCCTCCACTTT
CDR3: CASSLVNSPLHF
size: NA
D: NA
V: TRBV5-4
J: TRBJ1-6

DNA: TGCGCCAGCAGCCAGGGGAGCAATCAGCCCCAGCATTTT
CDR3: CASSQGSNQPQHF
size: NA
D: NA
V: TRBV4-3
J: TRBJ1-5

DNA: TGTGCCAGCAGTGTAGATAGCGCAGATACGCAGTATTTT
CDR3: CASSVDSADTQYF
size: NA
D: NA
V: TRBV4-2
J: TRBJ2-3

DNA: TGTGCCAGCAATGTCAGGGGAACTGAAGCTTTCTTT
CDR3: CASNVRGTEAFF
size: NA
D: NA
V: TRBV2
J: TRBJ1-1

DNA: TGTGCCAGCTCACCAATACGAAACACTGAAGCTTTCTTT
CDR3: CASSPIRNTEAFF
size: once
D: NA
V: TRBV18
J: TRBJ1-1

DNA: TGTGCCAGCAGTGAATTGGCTAGCGGGAGCGCCAATGAGCAGTTCTTC
CDR3: CASSELASGSANEQFF
size: few
D: TRBD2
V: TRBV2
J: TRBJ2-1

DNA: TGCGCCAGCAGCCAAGATATAGCGGGAGGACACAATGAGCAGTTCTTC
CDR3: CASSQDIAGGHNEQFF
size: NA
D: TRBD2
V: TRBV4-3
J: TRBJ2-1

DNA: TGTGCCAGCAGCCTCGTGGAGGGCGGACCTGAAGCTTTCTTT
CDR3: CASSLVEGGPEAFF
size: NA
D: NA
V: TRBV5-6
J: TRBJ1-1

DNA: TGCGCCAGCAGTCAAGGGTTGGCTAGCCCAGAGTTCACAGATACGCAGTATTTT
CDR3: CASSQGLASPEFTDTQYF
size: few
D: NA
V: TRBV23-1
J: TRBJ2-3

DNA: TGTGCCAGCTCCTTCGAGTACAATGAGCAGTTCTTC
CDR3: CASSFEYNEQFF
size: NA
D: NA
V: TRBV18
J: TRBJ2-1

DNA: TGTGCCAGCAGTACACGGACAGGCCTGAGTGGCTACACCTTC
CDR3: CASSTRTGLSGYTF
size: few
D: TRBD1
V: TRBV6-5
J: TRBJ1-2

DNA: TGTGCCAGCAGCAGGACCCTGGGGACTGAAGCTTTCTTT
CDR3: CASSRTLGTEAFF
size: NA
D: NA
V: TRBV6-5
J: TRBJ1-1

DNA: TGCAGCGTCCGCGACAGGGATGAAAATGGCTACACCTTC
CDR3: CSVRDRDENGYTF
size: NA
D: TRBD1
V: TRBV29-1
J: TRBJ1-2

DNA: TGTGCCAGCAGTTTAAAAGGGACTAGCGGGGGGGCGGGCGAGACCCAGTACTTC
CDR3: CASSLKGTSGGAGETQYF
size: NA
D: TRBD2
V: TRBV27
J: TRBJ2-5

DNA: TGTGCCAGCAGCTTATCGGGCGGAGGAGGGAATCAGCCCCAGCATTTT
CDR3: CASSLSGGGGNQPQHF
size: many
D: NA
V: TRBV7-9
J: TRBJ1-5

DNA: TGTGCCAGCTCACCACCGGAGACGTACGAGCAGTACTTC
CDR3: CASSPPETYEQYF
size: NA
D: NA
V: TRBV18
J: TRBJ2-7

DNA: TGTGCCAGCAGCTTAAGAGGGATCGCCGGGGAGCTGTTTTTT
CDR3: CASSLRGIAGELFF
size: NA
D: NA
V: TRBV7-8
J: TRBJ2-2

DNA: TGCAGCGTAGCCAGGCTAGGGGGTACCTACGAGCAGTACTTC
CDR3: CSVARLGGTYEQYF
size: few
D: NA
V: TRBV29-1
J: TRBJ2-7

DNA: TGCGCCAGCAGCCTTGGACTACGGGAGAACACTGAAGCTTTCTTT
CDR3: CASSLGLRENTEAFF
size: NA
D: NA
V: TRBV5-1
J: TRBJ1-1

DNA: TGCGCCAGCGCCGGGACTAGCTACGACGAGCAGTACTTC
CDR3: CASAGTSYDEQYF
size: few
D: TRBD2
V: TRBV5-1
J: TRBJ2-7

DNA: TGTGCCAGCAGCGACCGGACATCTGGGGACTACGAGCAGTACTTC
CDR3: CASSDRTSGDYEQYF
size: few
D: NA
V: TRBV5-4
J: TRBJ2-7

DNA: TGCGCCAGCAGCTTGGTTTGGGCTAGCGGGGCCTACAATGAGCAGTTCTTC
CDR3: CASSLVWASGAYNEQFF
size: NA
D: TRBD2
V: TRBV5-1
J: TRBJ2-1

DNA: TGTGCCAGCTCTACTAGACTAGCCCGACGCAATGAGCAGTTCTTC
CDR3: CASSTRLARRNEQFF
size: NA
D: TRBD2
V: TRBV6-5
J: TRBJ2-1

DNA: TGTGCCAGCAGTTACTCGTTTGGGGATGAAAAACTGTTTTTT
CDR3: CASSYSFGDEKLFF
size: NA
D: NA
V: TRBV6-5
J: TRBJ1-4

DNA: TGTGCCAGCAGGGAACAGGGGGTGGCTTTCTTT
CDR3: CASREQGVAFF
size: NA
D: TRBD1
V: TRBV2
J: TRBJ1-1

DNA: TGCGCCAGCAGCCTGGAACCGGGACAGGGAGGCCACGAGCAGTACTTC
CDR3: CASSLEPGQGGHEQYF
size: NA
D: TRBD1
V: TRBV5-1
J: TRBJ2-7

DNA: TGTGCCAGCAGCTTATCCGGGACCTACAATGAGCAGTTCTTC
CDR3: CASSLSGTYNEQFF
size: few
D: NA
V: TRBV5-8
J: TRBJ2-1

DNA: TGTGCCAGTAGTCCTTCGAGACTAGCTTTCCCCGAGCAGTACTTC
CDR3: CASSPSRLAFPEQYF
size: NA
D: TRBD2
V: TRBV19
J: TRBJ2-7

DNA: TGTGCCAGCATCTTAGCGGCGAACACCGGGGAGCTGTTTTTT
CDR3: CASILAANTGELFF
size: once
D: NA
V: TRBV2
J: TRBJ2-2

DNA: TGCAGCATGAGACAGGGCGACTATGGCTACACCTTC
CDR3: CSMRQGDYGYTF
size: few
D: TRBD1
V: TRBV29-1
J: TRBJ1-2

DNA: TGCAGCGTTCGAACCCGAAACGCGGTACCGGGCTACACCTTC
CDR3: CSVRTRNAVPGYTF
size: NA
D: NA
V: TRBV29-1
J: TRBJ1-2

DNA: TGCGCCAGCAGCCCCAGGGAGGGGAACACTGAAGCTTTCTTT
CDR3: CASSPREGNTEAFF
size: NA
D: NA
V: TRBV5-1
J: TRBJ1-1

DNA: TGTGCCAGCAGCCTTACTAGCGGTCCCTACGAGCAGTACTTC
CDR3: CASSLTSGPYEQYF
size: NA
D: TRBD2
V: TRBV5-4
J: TRBJ2-7

DNA: TGTGCCAGCAGCTTAAGGGGGGTCAGAACCGGGGAGCTGTTTTTT
CDR3: CASSLRGVRTGELFF
size: NA
D: NA
V: TRBV7-3
J: TRBJ2-2

DNA: TGTGCCAGTTCTACCGGGACAGGGGACACCGGGGAGCTGTTTTTT
CDR3: CASSTGTGDTGELFF
size: NA
D: TRBD1
V: TRBV7-2
J: TRBJ2-2

DNA: TGTGCCGGATTTCCGGGACAGGGGTACCACAATGAGCAGTTCTTC
CDR3: CAGFPGQGYHNEQFF
size: once
D: TRBD1
V: TRBV2
J: TRBJ2-1

DNA: TGCGCCAGCGGGGAGGCGGCGGGGGACACAGATACGCAGTATTTT
CDR3: CASGEAAGDTDTQYF
size: NA
D: TRBD2
V: TRBV5-1
J: TRBJ2-3

DNA: TGCGCCAGCAGCTTGGGACAGACTACTAATTCACCCCTCCACTTT
CDR3: CASSLGQTTNSPLHF
size: NA
D: NA
V: TRBV5-1
J: TRBJ1-6

DNA: TGCGCCAGCAGTCGAATCCCTTCAGGCTTCAATCAGCCCCAGCATTTT
CDR3: CASSRIPSGFNQPQHF
size: NA
D: NA
V: TRBV23-1
J: TRBJ1-5

DNA: TGTGCCAGCAGCTTAGAGGGGGATTCCTACGAGCAGTACTTC
CDR3: CASSLEGDSYEQYF
size: NA
D: NA
V: TRBV7-3
J: TRBJ2-7

DNA: TGCGCCAGCAGCCCGGGGACAGGGGGCTCCTTATCTGGGGCCAACGTCCTGACTTTC
CDR3: CASSPGTGGSLSGANVLTF
size: NA
D: TRBD1
V: TRBV5-1
J: TRBJ2-6

DNA: TGTGCCAGCAGCTCCGTCCCGGGACAGGGGTCCTATGGCTACACCTTC
CDR3: CASSSVPGQGSYGYTF
size: NA
D: TRBD1
V: TRBV7-9
J: TRBJ1-2